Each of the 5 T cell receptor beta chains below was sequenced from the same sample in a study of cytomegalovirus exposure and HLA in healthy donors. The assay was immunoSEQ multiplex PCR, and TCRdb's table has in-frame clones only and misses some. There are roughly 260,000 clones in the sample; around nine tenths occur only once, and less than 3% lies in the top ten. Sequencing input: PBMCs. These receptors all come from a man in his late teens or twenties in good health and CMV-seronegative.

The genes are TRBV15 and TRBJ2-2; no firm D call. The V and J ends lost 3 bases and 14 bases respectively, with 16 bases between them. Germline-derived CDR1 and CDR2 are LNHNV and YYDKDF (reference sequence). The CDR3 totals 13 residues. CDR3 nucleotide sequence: TGTGCCACCAGCAGTATCCCCTTCCCGAGACTGTTTTTT. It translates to CATSSIPFPRLFF.

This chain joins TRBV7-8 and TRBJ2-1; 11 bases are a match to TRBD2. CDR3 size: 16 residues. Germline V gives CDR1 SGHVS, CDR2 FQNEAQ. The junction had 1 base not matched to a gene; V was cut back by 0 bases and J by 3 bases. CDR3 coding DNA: TGTGCCAGCAGCTTAGCCGGGACTAGCGGCTACAATGAGCAGTTCTTC. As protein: CASSLAGTSGYNEQFF.

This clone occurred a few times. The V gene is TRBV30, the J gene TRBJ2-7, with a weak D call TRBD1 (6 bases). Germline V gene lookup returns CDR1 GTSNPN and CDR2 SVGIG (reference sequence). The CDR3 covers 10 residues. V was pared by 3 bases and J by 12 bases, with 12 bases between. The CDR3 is CAWSQGRWYF. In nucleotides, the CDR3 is TGTGCCTGGAGCCAGGGGAGATGGTACTTC.

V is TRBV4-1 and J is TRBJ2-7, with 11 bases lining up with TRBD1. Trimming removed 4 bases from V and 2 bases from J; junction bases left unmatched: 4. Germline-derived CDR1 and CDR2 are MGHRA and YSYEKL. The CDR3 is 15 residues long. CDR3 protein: CASSRWDRGAYEQYF. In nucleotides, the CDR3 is TGCGCCAGCAGCCGGTGGGACAGGGGGGCCTACGAGCAGTACTTC.

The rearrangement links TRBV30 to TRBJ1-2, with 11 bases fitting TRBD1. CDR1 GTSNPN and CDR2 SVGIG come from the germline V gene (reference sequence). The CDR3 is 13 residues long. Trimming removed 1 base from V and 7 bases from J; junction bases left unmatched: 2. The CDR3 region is CAWSADRGPGYTF. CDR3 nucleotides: TGTGCCTGGAGTGCGGACAGGGGGCCTGGCTACACCTTC.